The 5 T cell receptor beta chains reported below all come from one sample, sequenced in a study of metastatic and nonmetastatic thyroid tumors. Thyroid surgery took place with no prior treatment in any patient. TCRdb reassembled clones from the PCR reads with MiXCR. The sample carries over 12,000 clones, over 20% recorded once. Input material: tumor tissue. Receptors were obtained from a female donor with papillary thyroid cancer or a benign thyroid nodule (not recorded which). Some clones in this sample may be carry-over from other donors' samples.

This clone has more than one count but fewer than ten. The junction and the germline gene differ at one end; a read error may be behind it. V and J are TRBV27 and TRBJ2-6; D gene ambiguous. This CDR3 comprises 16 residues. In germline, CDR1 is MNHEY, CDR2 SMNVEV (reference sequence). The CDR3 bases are TGTGCCAGCAGCTTATTTCGGTACTCTGGTGCCAACGTCCTGACTTTC. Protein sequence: CASSLFRYSGANVLTF.

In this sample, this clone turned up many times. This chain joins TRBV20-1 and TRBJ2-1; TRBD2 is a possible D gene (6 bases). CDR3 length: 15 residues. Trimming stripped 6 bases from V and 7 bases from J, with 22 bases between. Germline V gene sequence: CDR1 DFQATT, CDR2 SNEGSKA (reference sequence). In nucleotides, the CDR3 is TGCAGTGCCAGCGGGCTAACCGGACCTGGGAATGAGCAGTTCTTC. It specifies CSASGLTGPGNEQFF.

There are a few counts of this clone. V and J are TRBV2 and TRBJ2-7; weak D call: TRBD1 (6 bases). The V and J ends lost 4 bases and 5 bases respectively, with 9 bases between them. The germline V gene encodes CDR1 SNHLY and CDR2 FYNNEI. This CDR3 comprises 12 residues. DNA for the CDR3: TGTGCCAGCAGTGCACAGGGACACGAGCAGTACTTC. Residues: CASSAQGHEQYF.

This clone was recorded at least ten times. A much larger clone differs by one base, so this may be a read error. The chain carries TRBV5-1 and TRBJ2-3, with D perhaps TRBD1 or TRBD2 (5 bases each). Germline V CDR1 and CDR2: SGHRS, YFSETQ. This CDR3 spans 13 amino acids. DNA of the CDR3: TGCGCCAGCAGCTTGGATAGGGGAGATACGCAGTGTTTT. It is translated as CASSLDRGDTQCF.

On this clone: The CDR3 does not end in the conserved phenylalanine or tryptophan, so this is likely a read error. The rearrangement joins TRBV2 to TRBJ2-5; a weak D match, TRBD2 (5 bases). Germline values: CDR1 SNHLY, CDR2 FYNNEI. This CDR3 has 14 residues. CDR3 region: CTSSGLAAVETQYL. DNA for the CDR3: TGTACCAGCAGTGGCCTAGCAGCAGTGGAGACCCAGTACCTC.